The 6 T cell receptor beta chains in this list originate from one sample, sequenced in a study of blood T cell repertoires in COVID-19. Assay: immunoSEQ multiplex PCR; the TCRdb copy retains only in-frame clones and omits some. Counted here are about 380,000 clones, roughly 84% occurring once; the ten biggest clones make up about 3%. Sequences were obtained from PBMCs or T cells enriched from blood (not recorded which). The receptors here all came from a woman younger than 45 who had recovered from COVID-19.

The CDR3 sequence is CASSFGHSYEQYF. CDR3 nucleotide sequence: TGCGCCAGCAGCTTTGGACATTCCTACGAGCAGTACTTC. The chain has TRBV5-1 and TRBJ2-7, with D perhaps TRBD1 (5 bases). Germline assignment: CDR1 SGHRS and CDR2 YFSETQ. There are 13 residues in the CDR3. V lost 2 bases and J 1 base, leaving 7 bases between the germline ends.

The J gene is TRBJ1-4, the V gene TRBV7-9; 9 nucleotides line up with TRBD1. The CDR3 covers 17 residues. The germline V gene encodes CDR1 SEHNR and CDR2 FQNEAQ (reference sequence). Trimming at V came to 5 bases and at J to 7 bases, leaving 14 bases not matched to a gene. The CDR3 bases are TGTGCCAGCAGCCCCTGGGGGATGGGACAGGGTACTGAAAAACTGTTTTTT. It translates to CASSPWGMGQGTEKLFF.

This CDR3 reads CASSARGQKGDTIYF. The CDR3 DNA reads TGTGCCAGCAGTGCCAGGGGACAGAAGGGAGACACCATATATTTT. This chain links TRBV25-1 with TRBJ1-3, with 7 bases identical to TRBD1. J lost 8 bases, V lost 4 bases, and 11 bases had no gene match. This CDR3 contains 15 residues. CDR1 is MGHDK, CDR2 SYGVNS, per germline.

V gene TRBV5-1 combines with J gene TRBJ1-1; TRBD1 is a possible D gene (6 bases). The CDR3 loop spans 13 amino acids. The germline CDR1 and CDR2 sequences are SGHRS and YFSETQ. The V end lost 3 bases, the J end lost 1 base, and 7 bases lay between the germline ends. The CDR3 spells CASSSQGNTEAFF. The CDR3 DNA is TGCGCCAGCAGCTCACAGGGGAACACTGAAGCTTTCTTT.

The chain uses TRBV19 and TRBJ1-2; D perhaps matches TRBD1 (5 bases). V was clipped by 7 bases and J by 6 bases, with 18 bases between them. This CDR3 is built from 14 residues. The germline V gene has CDR1 LNHDA and CDR2 SQIVND (reference sequence). The CDR3 protein is CASISRLRGDGYTF. The CDR3 bases are TGTGCCAGTATCTCGAGACTTCGGGGGGATGGCTACACCTTC.

The chain employs TRBV27 and TRBJ2-2; a weak D match, TRBD2 (5 bases). CDR1 is MNHEY and CDR2 is SMNVEV in the germline V gene (reference sequence). Trimming took 7 bases from V and 0 from J, leaving 9 bases between them. The CDR3 covers 14 residues. CDR3 nucleotide sequence: TGTGCCAGCACGTTGCGGGCGAACACCGGGGAGCTGTTTTTT. It encodes CASTLRANTGELFF.